The 32 T cell receptor beta chains in this list originate from one sample, sequenced in a study of PD-1 blockade in classical Hodgkin lymphoma. As to time point: newly diagnosed, previously untreated cHL patient sample. Thawed PBMCs yielded CD4+ T cells through magnetic negative selection. Generated by immunoSEQ multiplex PCR, the TCRdb table keeps only in-frame clones and is missing some. The repertoire holds around 16,000 clones, with 86% as singletons. Specimen: CD4+ T cells from blood. The receptors shown here come from a human donor with classical Hodgkin lymphoma.

The chain employs TRBV28 and TRBJ2-7; tentative D call: TRBD2 (6 bases). CDR1 and CDR2 (germline): MDHEN, SYDVKM. Between the trimmed V and J ends, which lost 4 bases and 3 bases, there was a span of 7 bases. The CDR3 length is 12 residues. CDR3 bases: TGTGCCAGCAGTTCGGACTACTACGAGCAGTACTTC. This codes for CASSSDYYEQYF.

The chain combines TRBV10-3 with TRBJ2-1; 8 bases align to TRBD2. Germline trimming cut 7 bases from V and 8 bases from J; bases unmatched to any gene: 10. Germline V CDR1 and CDR2: ENHRY, SYGVKD. This CDR3 has 14 amino acids. The CDR3 nucleotides are TGTGCCATCAAAGGGCATAGCGGGAACGATGAGCAGTTCTTC. Translating gives CAIKGHSGNDEQFF.

The chain has TRBV7-2 and TRBJ1-3, with 7 bases lining up with TRBD1. Per germline, CDR1 SGHTA and CDR2 FQGNSA. V was pared by 0 bases and J by 2 bases, with 7 bases of the junction left unmatched. This CDR3 contains 17 residues. CDR3 loop: CASSLAPVGGPGNTIYF. The CDR3 DNA reads as TGTGCCAGCAGCTTAGCCCCGGTAGGGGGCCCTGGAAACACCATATATTTT.

V gene TRBV18 combines with J gene TRBJ2-5; possible D gene TRBD1, 5 bases. Germline V gene sequence: CDR1 KGHSH, CDR2 LQKENI. V gave up 2 bases and J gave up 2 bases, with 9 bases separating them. CDR3 length: 14 amino acids. The CDR3 coding sequence is TGTGCCAGCTCACCAGCAGGGCCGCAAGAGACCCAGTACTTC. It is translated as CASSPAGPQETQYF. The whole variable domain, remainder taken from reference TRBV18 and TRBJ2-5, is NAGVMQNPRHLVRRRGQEARLRCSPMKGHSHVYWYRQLPEEGLKFMVYLQKENIIDESGMPKERFSAEFPKEGPSILRIQQVVRGDSAAYFCASSPAGPQETQYFGPGTRLLVL.

V and J are TRBV13 and TRBJ2-5; TRBD2 agrees at 10 bases. CDR1 is PRHDT and CDR2 is FYEKMQ in the germline V gene (reference sequence). Trimming cost V 5 bases and J 5 bases; bases outside gene matches: 14. CDR3 length equals 17 residues. CDR3 sequence: CASSQRGSGRARETQYF. The CDR3 DNA reads as TGTGCCAGCAGCCAGAGGGGGAGCGGGAGGGCCCGGGAGACCCAGTACTTC.

The chain links TRBV28 to TRBJ1-5; D uncertain. Trimming removed 3 bases at V and 1 base at J, with 13 bases between. In germline, CDR1 is MDHEN, CDR2 SYDVKM. The CDR3 spans 16 residues. The CDR3 DNA sequence: TGTGCCAGCAGTTTTAAGTCGGGAGAGAGCAATCAGCCCCAGCATTTT. It encodes CASSFKSGESNQPQHF.

The gene calls are TRBV2 and TRBJ2-7; the match to TRBD1 covers 8 bases. V gave up 6 bases and J gave up 5 bases; unmatched junction bases: 12. Germline assignment: CDR1 SNHLY and CDR2 FYNNEI. CDR3 length: 15 amino acids. The CDR3 DNA reads as TGTGCCAGCAGGGGAGGCGTCAGGGGGCCGGACGAGCAGTACTTC. Its protein product is CASRGGVRGPDEQYF.

This clone was counted only a few times. V and J are TRBV7-2 and TRBJ2-7, with a tentative D call TRBD2 (5 bases). The CDR3 is 12 amino acids. The germline CDR1 and CDR2 sequences are SGHTA and FQGNSA. V dropped 2 bases and J dropped 7 bases, with 9 bases sitting between them. The CDR3 reads CASSLYRGEQYF. The CDR3 DNA is TGTGCCAGCAGCTTATACCGGGGAGAGCAGTACTTC.

The rearrangement joins TRBV6-1 to TRBJ2-7; D is uncertain. The CDR3 is made up of 13 amino acids. V lost 3 bases to trimming and J lost 2 bases, with 8 bases between them. Looked up from germline, CDR1 is MNHNS and CDR2 is SASEGT. The chain's CDR3 is CASSDEVPYEQYF. The CDR3 region has the DNA TGTGCCAGCAGTGACGAGGTACCCTACGAGCAGTACTTC.

The chain employs TRBV19 and TRBJ1-4; TRBD1 matches at 12 bases. Per the germline V gene, CDR1 is LNHDA and CDR2 is SQIVND (reference sequence). Trimming removed 8 bases from V and 4 bases from J; junction bases left unmatched: 8. The CDR3 runs to 16 residues. CDR3: CASGDRGRFGNEKLFF. Here the CDR3 DNA reads TGTGCCAGTGGGGACAGGGGGCGATTTGGTAATGAAAAACTGTTTTTT.

V is TRBV28 and J is TRBJ2-3; tentative D call: TRBD2 (6 bases). The germline V gene has CDR1 MDHEN and CDR2 SYDVKM. V was clipped by 2 bases and J by 8 bases, with 11 bases between them. This CDR3 spans 13 amino acids. As DNA, the CDR3 is TGTGCCAGCAGTTTAAGGGAGGTAGTTACGCAGTATTTT. Protein sequence: CASSLREVVTQYF.

The chain recombines TRBV6-5 with TRBJ1-5; D uncertain. This CDR3 is 13 amino acids long. V gave up 6 bases and J gave up 0 bases, with 6 bases separating them. Germline values: CDR1 MNHEY, CDR2 SVGAGI. CDR3 nucleotides: TGTGCCAGCAGGCTTTATAGCAATCAGCCCCAGCATTTT. Translating it yields CASRLYSNQPQHF.

V gene TRBV6-6 combines with J gene TRBJ1-2, with D perhaps TRBD1 (5 bases). The CDR3 covers 13 residues. The germline CDR1 and CDR2 sequences are MNHNY and SVGAGI (reference sequence). V was clipped by 5 bases and J by 2 bases, with 9 bases between them. CDR3 nucleotide sequence: TGTGCCAGCAGTAGTGGGGCCAACTATGGCTACACCTTC. This sequence encodes CASSSGANYGYTF.

The rearrangement uses TRBV11-2 and TRBJ2-1; maybe TRBD1 (6 bases). This CDR3 comprises 12 residues. In germline, CDR1 is SGHAT, CDR2 FQNNGV. Trimming removed 5 bases at V and 9 bases at J, with 11 bases between. The CDR3 bases are TGTGCCAGCAGCCAAACAGGGCTTGAGCAGTTCTTC. It specifies CASSQTGLEQFF.

In regard to this clone: A junction boundary mismatches the germline segment, possibly from a read error. This rearrangement joins TRBV30 to TRBJ1-3; D is unresolved. Per germline, CDR1 GTSNPN and CDR2 SVGIG (reference sequence). The CDR3 has 10 residues. CDR3 residues: CVWLGNTIYF. The CDR3 coding sequence is TGTGTCTGGCTTGGAAACACCATATATTTT.

The chain couples TRBV10-3 to TRBJ2-7, with D possibly matching TRBD2 (6 bases). Trimming removed 4 bases at V and 5 bases at J, with 21 bases between. The CDR3 is made up of 16 amino acids. Germline CDR1 is ENHRY and CDR2 is SYGVKD. CDR3 in DNA: TGTGCCATCAGTGCCCGGGAGCCAGGAGTTTCCGACGAGCAGTACTTC. Translation: CAISAREPGVSDEQYF.

The genes are TRBV18 and TRBJ2-5; D not resolved. V lost 6 bases, J lost 5 bases, and 22 bases lay in between. The CDR3 has 16 amino acids. Germline CDR1 is KGHSH and CDR2 is LQKENI. CDR3 DNA: TGTGCCAGCTCCAGTTCAATAAAGGCGGAACGGGAGACCCAGTACTTC. Translated, it gives CASSSSIKAERETQYF.

J is TRBJ2-3 and V is TRBV11-2; D is tentatively TRBD1 or TRBD2 (5 bases each). This CDR3 contains 14 residues. V gave up 6 bases and J gave up 3 bases, with 13 bases separating them. Per the germline V gene, CDR1 is SGHAT and CDR2 is FQNNGV. This chain's CDR3 is CASSLRGETDTQYF. CDR3 coding DNA: TGTGCCAGCAGTTTACGAGGGGAAACAGATACGCAGTATTTT.

This chain connects TRBV29-1 to TRBJ1-2; possibly TRBD1 for D (6 bases). With 7 bases removed from V and 0 bases from J, the gap between germline ends came to 18 bases. The CDR3 contains 15 residues. The germline CDR1 and CDR2 sequences are SQVTM and ANQGSEA. CDR3 DNA sequence: TGCAGCGCCTCGGGGGGGGCGATCACTAACTATGGCTACACCTTC. The encoded protein is CSASGGAITNYGYTF.

Only one count was recorded for this clone. The V and J genes are TRBV7-2 and TRBJ2-7, with a possible D match to TRBD2 (6 bases). The germline V and J ends were trimmed by 1 base and 4 bases, with 23 bases remaining between them. The germline CDR1 and CDR2 sequences are SGHTA and FQGNSA. The CDR3 runs 18 residues. The CDR3 here is CASSLVAPSSVQSYEQYF. The CDR3 DNA sequence: TGTGCCAGCAGCTTAGTTGCGCCTTCTAGCGTCCAGAGTTACGAGCAGTACTTC.

The chain is built from TRBV5-1 and TRBJ2-2, with 8 bases that match TRBD2. Germline lookup yields CDR1 SGHRS and CDR2 YFSETQ. Trimming at V came to 0 bases and at J to 8 bases, leaving 9 bases not matched to a gene. This CDR3 has 16 amino acids. This CDR3 reads CASSLESLAAGGELFF. CDR3 nucleotide sequence: TGCGCCAGCAGCTTGGAATCACTAGCGGCTGGGGGGGAGCTGTTTTTT.

The chain carries TRBV7-2 and TRBJ1-1; unclear D gene. Germline V gives CDR1 SGHTA, CDR2 FQGNSA. The V end lost 5 bases, the J end lost 3 bases, and 10 bases lay between the germline ends. This CDR3 is built from 13 residues. CDR3 sequence: CASSPQWYTEAFF. The CDR3 DNA sequence: TGTGCCAGCAGCCCCCAGTGGTACACTGAAGCTTTCTTT. Drawing the rest from reference TRBV7-2 and TRBJ1-1, the complete variable domain is GAGVSQSPSNKVTEKGKDVELRCDPISGHTALYWYRQSLGQGLEFLIYFQGNSAPDKSGLPSDRFSAERTGGSVSTLTIQRTQQEDSAVYLCASSPQWYTEAFFGQGTRLTVV.

V usage is TRBV27 and J usage is TRBJ2-3; 7 bases match TRBD2. The V gene's germline CDR1 is MNHEY and CDR2 SMNVEV (reference sequence). This CDR3 region has 17 residues. The V and J ends lost 5 bases and 6 bases, in that order; junction bases with no gene match: 17. CDR3 bases: TGTGCCAGCAGTACCCGCTCGGGCGGGAGTGGATTTGATACGCAGTATTTT. This translates into CASSTRSGGSGFDTQYF.

Here the CDR3 reads CASSLGDRAYNEQFF. The CDR3 DNA reads as TGCGCCAGCAGCTTGGGGGACAGGGCCTACAATGAGCAGTTCTTC. The chain has TRBV5-1 and TRBJ2-1; 9 nucleotides line up with TRBD1. The CDR3 runs to 15 residues. CDR1 is SGHRS and CDR2 is YFSETQ in the germline V gene. J gave up 2 bases and V 0 bases, and 0 bases lay outside the gene matches.

The chain joins TRBV7-9 to TRBJ1-5; D perhaps matches TRBD1 (5 bases). Trimming took 5 bases from V and 7 from J, leaving 15 bases between them. The CDR3 covers 14 residues. In germline, CDR1 is SEHNR, CDR2 FQNEAQ (reference sequence). This CDR3 reads CASSRDGEGQPQHF. The DNA of the CDR3 is TGTGCCAGCAGCAGGGACGGCGAAGGACAGCCCCAGCATTTT. The full variable domain, with the rest looked up from reference TRBV7-9 and TRBJ1-5, is DTGVSQNPRHKITKRGQNVTFRCDPISEHNRLYWYRQTLGQGPEFLTYFQNEAQLEKSRLLSDRFSAERPKGSFSTLEIQRTEQGDSAMYLCASSRDGEGQPQHFGDGTRLSIL.

The chain is built from TRBV7-2 and TRBJ2-2; D not certain. The CDR3 is 15 amino acids. The V end lost 5 bases, the J end lost 5 bases, and 15 bases lay between the germline ends. Germline V lookup: CDR1 SGHTA, CDR2 FQGNSA. The CDR3 loop is CASSPRVSGTGELFF. CDR3 coding DNA: TGTGCCAGCAGCCCCCGGGTCTCCGGTACCGGGGAGCTGTTTTTT.

This chain uses TRBV6-5 with TRBJ2-5; perhaps TRBD2 as D (5 bases). CDR1 and CDR2 from the germline V gene are MNHEY and SVGAGI. The ends were cut back, 4 bases at V and 5 bases at J, with 14 bases in the middle. The CDR3 extends over 14 amino acids. This chain's CDR3 is CASSSGSTTETQYF. DNA for the CDR3: TGTGCCAGCAGTTCCGGCTCGACTACTGAGACCCAGTACTTC.

The chain combines TRBV7-2 with TRBJ1-5; TRBD1 matches 8 bases. Germline values: CDR1 SGHTA, CDR2 FQGNSA. Trimming at V came to 5 bases and at J to 0 bases, leaving 9 bases not matched to a gene. The CDR3 runs to 17 residues. The chain's CDR3 is CASSPRTGTFSNQPQHF. CDR3 bases: TGTGCCAGCAGCCCTCGGACAGGGACTTTTAGCAATCAGCCCCAGCATTTT.

This chain joins TRBV6-6 and TRBJ2-5; no reliable D call. The germline V gene has CDR1 MNHNY and CDR2 SVGAGI (reference sequence). CDR3 size: 12 residues. V gave up 7 bases and J gave up 2 bases, with 8 bases separating them. This CDR3 reads CASKSRQETQYF. CDR3 in DNA: TGTGCCAGCAAGTCCAGACAAGAGACCCAGTACTTC.

This clone has just one count. The rearrangement links TRBV7-9 to TRBJ2-7; 12 bases agree with TRBD2. The CDR3 length is 16 residues. Germline CDR1 is SEHNR and CDR2 is FQNEAQ (reference sequence). The V gene end was trimmed by 1 base and the J gene end by 3 bases; junction bases not matched to a gene: 4. CDR3: CASSLVLTSGSYEQYF. In DNA, the CDR3 is TGTGCCAGCAGCTTAGTGTTGACTAGCGGGAGCTACGAGCAGTACTTC.

CDR3 sequence (DNA): TGTGCCAGCAGCTTCGAAGCATACGAGCAGTACTTC. It translates to CASSFEAYEQYF. This chain joins TRBV7-2 and TRBJ2-5; the D is unclear. The DNA matches TRBJ2-7 better at its end, which makes the J call doubtful. This CDR3 comprises 12 residues. Germline lookup yields CDR1 SGHTA and CDR2 FQGNSA.

V usage is TRBV18 and J usage is TRBJ2-5, with 9 bases identical to TRBD2. The DNA end is a closer match to TRBJ2-7, so the J assignment may be wrong. Germline V gene sequence: CDR1 KGHSH, CDR2 LQKENI. The CDR3 is 14 amino acids. The CDR3 region is CASSQGLASDEQYF. CDR3 nucleotides: TGTGCCAGCTCACAAGGACTAGCGAGCGACGAGCAGTACTTC.